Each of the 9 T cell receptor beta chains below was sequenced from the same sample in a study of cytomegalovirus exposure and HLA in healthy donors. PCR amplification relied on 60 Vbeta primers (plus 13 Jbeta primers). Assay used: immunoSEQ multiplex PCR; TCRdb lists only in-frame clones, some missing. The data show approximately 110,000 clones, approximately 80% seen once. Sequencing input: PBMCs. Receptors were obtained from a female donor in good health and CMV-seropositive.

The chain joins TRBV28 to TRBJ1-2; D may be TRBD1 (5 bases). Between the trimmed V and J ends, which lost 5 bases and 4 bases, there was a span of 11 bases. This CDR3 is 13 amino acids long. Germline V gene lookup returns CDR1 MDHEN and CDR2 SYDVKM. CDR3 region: CASSPDSSYGYTF. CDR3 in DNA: TGTGCCAGCAGTCCCGACAGTTCCTATGGCTACACCTTC.

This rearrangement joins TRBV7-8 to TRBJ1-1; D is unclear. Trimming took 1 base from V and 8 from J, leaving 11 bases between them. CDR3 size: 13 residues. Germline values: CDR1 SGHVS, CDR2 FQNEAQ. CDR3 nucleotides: TGTGCCAGCAGCTTAGTCGGGGAGTTAGAAGCTTTCTTT. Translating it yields CASSLVGELEAFF.

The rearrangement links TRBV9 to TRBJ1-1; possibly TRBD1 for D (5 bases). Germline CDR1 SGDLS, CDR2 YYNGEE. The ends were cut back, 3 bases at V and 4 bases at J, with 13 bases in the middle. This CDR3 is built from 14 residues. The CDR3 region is CASSGRGGSTEAFF. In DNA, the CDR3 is TGTGCCAGCAGCGGCCGGGGGGGGAGCACTGAAGCTTTCTTT. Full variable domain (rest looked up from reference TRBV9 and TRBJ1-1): DSGVTQTPKHLITATGQRVTLRCSPRSGDLSVYWYQQSLDQGLQFLIQYYNGEERAKGNILERFSAQQFPDLHSELNLSSLELGDSALYFCASSGRGGSTEAFFGQGTRLTVV.

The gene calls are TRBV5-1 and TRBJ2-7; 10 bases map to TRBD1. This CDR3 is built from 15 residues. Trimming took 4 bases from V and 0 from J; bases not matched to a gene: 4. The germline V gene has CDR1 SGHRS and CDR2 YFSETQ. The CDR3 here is CASSAGTGVSYEQYF. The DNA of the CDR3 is TGCGCCAGCAGCGCAGGGACAGGGGTCTCCTACGAGCAGTACTTC.

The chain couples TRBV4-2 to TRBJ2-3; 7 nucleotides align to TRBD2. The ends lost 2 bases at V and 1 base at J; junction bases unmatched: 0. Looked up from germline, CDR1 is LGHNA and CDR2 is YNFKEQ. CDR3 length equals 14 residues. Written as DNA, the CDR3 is TGTGCCAGCAGCCAACTAGCGGGCACAGATACGCAGTATTTT. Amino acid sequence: CASSQLAGTDTQYF.

As DNA, the CDR3 is TGCGCCAGCAGCCAAGGAGAGGGTGACTATGGCTACACCTTC. Its protein product is CASSQGEGDYGYTF. J is TRBJ1-2 and V is TRBV4-1; D remains unclear. The V end was cut by 1 base, the J end by 3 bases, with 9 bases between. The length of the CDR3 is 14 residues. Per germline, CDR1 MGHRA and CDR2 YSYEKL.

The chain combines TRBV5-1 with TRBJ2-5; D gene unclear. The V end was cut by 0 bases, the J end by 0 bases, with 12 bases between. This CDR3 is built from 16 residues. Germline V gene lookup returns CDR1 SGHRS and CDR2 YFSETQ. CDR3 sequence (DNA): TGCGCCAGCAGCTTGGGGAGTATCCTTTACCAAGAGACCCAGTACTTC. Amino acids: CASSLGSILYQETQYF.

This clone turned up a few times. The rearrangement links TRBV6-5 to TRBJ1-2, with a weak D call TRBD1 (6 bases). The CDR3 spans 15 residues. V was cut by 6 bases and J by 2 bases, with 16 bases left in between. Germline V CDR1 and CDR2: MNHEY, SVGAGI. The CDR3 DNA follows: TGTGCCAGCAGCGAGCTGGGGGGGGCCAACTATGGCTACACCTTC. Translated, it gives CASSELGGANYGYTF.

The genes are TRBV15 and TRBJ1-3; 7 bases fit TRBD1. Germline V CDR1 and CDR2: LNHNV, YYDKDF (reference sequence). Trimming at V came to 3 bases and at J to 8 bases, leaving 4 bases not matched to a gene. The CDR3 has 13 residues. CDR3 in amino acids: CATSSATGDTIYF. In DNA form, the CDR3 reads TGTGCCACCAGCAGTGCTACAGGGGACACCATATATTTT.